This record looks at one T cell receptor beta chain sequence and its context. What it binds is unknown. This PCR relied on a set of 60 Vbeta primers and 13 Jbeta primers. The data were produced by immunoSEQ multiplex PCR, yet TCRdb's version contains in-frame clones alone and is incomplete. This repertoire shows roughly 140,000 clones, approximately 80% found once; its top ten account for about 2.4%. Trimming shortened V by 0 bases and J by 0 bases, and 11 bases separated the two germline ends. The germline V gene has CDR1 LNHNV and CDR2 YYDKDF (reference sequence). The CDR3 is 17 residues long. This specimen comes from a study of cytomegalovirus exposure and HLA in healthy donors. Findings of the study overall: Later on, an analysis showed TCR association rates differing by HLA locus, with DRB1 the most and HLA-C the fewest. An apparent linkage of common viral pathogens to several of the most significant clusters emerged in a later analysis. Both high specificity and high sensitivity reportedly marked the classifier's diagnosis of cytomegalovirus status.

Sequenced input: PBMCs. This rearrangement joins TRBV15 to TRBJ1-4, with D perhaps matching TRBD1 (5 bases). The sequence was collected from a woman in her late teens or twenties in good health and CMV-seropositive. In DNA form, the CDR3 reads TGTGCCACCAGCAGAGATCGACAGCGCTCAACTAATGAAAAACTGTTTTTT. It encodes CATSRDRQRSTNEKLFF.